The present T cell receptor (beta chain) was sequenced within a study of blood T cell repertoires in COVID-19. This CDR3 spans 16 amino acids. Germline V gene sequence: CDR1 SGHRS, CDR2 YFSETQ. With V trimmed by 5 bases and J by 1 base, 10 bases remained unmatched. Using immunoSEQ multiplex PCR, the repertoire was profiled, and TCRdb retains in-frame clones only, with some absent. Of 95,000 to 150,000 clones listed, over 75% are singletons. The clonotype originates from a man aged 65-85 years with active or convalescent COVID-19. This sequence joins TRBV5-1 and TRBJ2-5; TRBD1 matches 8 bases. Sequences were obtained from peripheral blood. The CDR3 spells CASRPSPTGGQETQYF. DNA of the CDR3: TGCGCCAGCAGACCCTCCCCCACAGGGGGCCAAGAGACCCAGTACTTC.